This TCR beta chain originates from a study of CD8 T cells in Susac syndrome. Reverse transcription of about 0.45 to 1 ug RNA was performed with random hexamers. From the immunoSEQ multiplex PCR reads, TCRdb called clonotypes with MiXCR, one entry per CDR3 protein. The sample consists of about 110,000 distinct CDR3 sequences, approximately 93% of them appearing once. V shed 3 bases and J shed 2 bases, with 11 bases lying between them. The germline V gene encodes CDR1 LNHDA and CDR2 SQIVND (reference sequence). The CDR3 spans 15 residues. V and J are TRBV19 and TRBJ2-1, with TRBD2 as a possible D gene (5 bases). The sequenced material came from CD8+ T cells from PBMCs. The source of this sequence is a human donor with Susac syndrome. The CDR3: CASSIEDGTYNEQFF. Here the CDR3 DNA reads TGTGCCAGTAGTATCGAGGACGGGACCTACAATGAGCAGTTCTTC.